Listed below are T cell receptor beta chains from one sample, sequenced in a study of blood T cell repertoires in COVID-19. Method: immunoSEQ multiplex PCR; TCRdb's copy keeps in-frame clones and lacks some. The repertoire consists of under 250,000 clones, with about three quarters occurring once and the leading ten covering 5.5%. Sequencing was done on a sample of peripheral blood. These receptors were taken from a woman in her seventies with acute or convalescent COVID-19. Both conserved end residues are part of each CDR3.

v_call: TRBV28; cdr3_aa: CASSFPRQGGYGYTF
v_call: TRBV20-1; cdr3_aa: CSASDRGRSDTEAFF
v_call: TRBV11-3; cdr3_aa: CASSPRISGRLNEQFF
v_call: TRBV5-5; cdr3_aa: CASSWADIANQPQHF
v_call: TRBV7-9; cdr3_aa: CASSTWDRNYGYTF
v_call: TRBV7-2; cdr3_aa: CASSLEGQATGELFF
v_call: TRBV5-1; cdr3_aa: CASSFTFQETQYF
v_call: TRBV29-1; cdr3_aa: CSVAGTAFSSGANVLTF
v_call: TRBV18; cdr3_aa: CASSPLAGGPSKEQYF
v_call: TRBV18; cdr3_aa: CASSQEREPSGEQFF
v_call: TRBV10-3; cdr3_aa: CAISEPKAGGNQPQHF
v_call: TRBV3-1/TRBV3-2; cdr3_aa: CASRTSGSSGELFF
v_call: TRBV28; cdr3_aa: CASSLWGRTSGEGNEQFF
v_call: TRBV6-5; cdr3_aa: CASSSPGQTAYEQYF
v_call: TRBV21-1; cdr3_aa: CASSKDLGLAGGSSYNEQFF
v_call: TRBV6-1; cdr3_aa: CASSEAGGLASGQETQYF
v_call: TRBV4-2; cdr3_aa: CASSPFSTSRLAGESYEQYF
v_call: TRBV5-5; cdr3_aa: CASSWEGTGGGNTIYF
v_call: TRBV18; cdr3_aa: CASSPGTGPTDTQYF
v_call: TRBV5-1; cdr3_aa: CASSKQSSGNTIYF
v_call: TRBV18; cdr3_aa: CASSPGQGKYEQYF
v_call: TRBV6-5; cdr3_aa: CASSRGDRGNQPQHF
v_call: TRBV6-2/TRBV6-3; cdr3_aa: CASSYSERELYIQYF
v_call: TRBV28; cdr3_aa: CASSSAGQGDTEAFF
v_call: TRBV2; cdr3_aa: CASTMTGNTGELFF
v_call: TRBV3-1/TRBV3-2; cdr3_aa: CASRLTGGNTEAFF
v_call: TRBV21-1; cdr3_aa: CASSSHSGRANEQYF
v_call: TRBV20-1; cdr3_aa: CSASFQEDTQYF
v_call: TRBV7-2; cdr3_aa: CASSQRGSVIREQYF
v_call: TRBV19; cdr3_aa: CASSIFGLAGYNEQFF
v_call: TRBV28; cdr3_aa: CASRMAGGREGYTF
v_call: TRBV5-4; cdr3_aa: CASSFDRHYEQYF
v_call: TRBV12-2; cdr3_aa: CASRLGRTASYNEQFF
v_call: TRBV2; cdr3_aa: CASSPYYEQYF
v_call: TRBV5-6; cdr3_aa: CASSALRTDTQYF
v_call: TRBV27; cdr3_aa: CASSFGIRAGTNTGELFF
v_call: TRBV28; cdr3_aa: CASSLGRNTDTQYF
v_call: TRBV6-5; cdr3_aa: CASRAASSGNTIYF
v_call: TRBV28; cdr3_aa: CASSLAGGSSYNEQFF
v_call: TRBV6-4; cdr3_aa: CASSDSGDSVRGQQFF
v_call: TRBV18; cdr3_aa: CASSPDTSNQPQHF
v_call: TRBV5-4; cdr3_aa: CASSADRSSGANVLTF
v_call: TRBV6-5; cdr3_aa: CASSLREGLDTQYF
v_call: TRBV11-2; cdr3_aa: CASRPVSSGSPTGELFF
v_call: TRBV2; cdr3_aa: CASSETGWENIQYF
v_call: TRBV12-5; cdr3_aa: CASGLGLATDTQYF
v_call: TRBV9; cdr3_aa: CASSAEQGHYSGNTIYF
v_call: TRBV30; cdr3_aa: CAWRGRLAYSGELFF
v_call: TRBV7-9; cdr3_aa: CASTGTIQGYYGYTF
v_call: TRBV19; cdr3_aa: CASSIPGADTEAFF
v_call: TRBV5-4; cdr3_aa: CASSLVWGGGTGELFF
v_call: TRBV9; cdr3_aa: CASSVGVGSGNEQFF
v_call: TRBV10-3; cdr3_aa: CAISDQGRQDNSPLHF
v_call: TRBV29-1; cdr3_aa: CSTLLLGSSYNEQFF
v_call: TRBV18; cdr3_aa: CASSPRTSRLAGELFF
v_call: TRBV6-6; cdr3_aa: CASSSPGLVPTDTQYF
v_call: TRBV2; cdr3_aa: CASRAGTENEKLFF
v_call: TRBV21-1; cdr3_aa: CASSKAKGLAGVRDTQYF
v_call: TRBV6-5; cdr3_aa: CASSNLAGIDNEQFF
v_call: TRBV6-1; cdr3_aa: CASREGTGIYGYTF